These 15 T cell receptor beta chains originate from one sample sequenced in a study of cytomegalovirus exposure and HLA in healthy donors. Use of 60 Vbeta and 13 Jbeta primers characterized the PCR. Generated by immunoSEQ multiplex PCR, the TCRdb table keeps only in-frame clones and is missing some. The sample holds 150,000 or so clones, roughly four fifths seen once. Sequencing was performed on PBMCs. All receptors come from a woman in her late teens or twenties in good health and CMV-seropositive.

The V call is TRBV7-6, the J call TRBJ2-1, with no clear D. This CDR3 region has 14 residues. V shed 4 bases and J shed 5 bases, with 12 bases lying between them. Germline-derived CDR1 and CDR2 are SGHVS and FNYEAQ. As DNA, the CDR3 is TGTGCCAGCAGCTCGCTAAGCATAAACAATGAGCAGTTCTTC. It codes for CASSSLSINNEQFF.

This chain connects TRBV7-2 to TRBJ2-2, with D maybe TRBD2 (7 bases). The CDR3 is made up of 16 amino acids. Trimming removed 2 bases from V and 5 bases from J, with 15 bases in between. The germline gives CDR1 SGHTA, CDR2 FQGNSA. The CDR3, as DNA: TGTGCCAGCAGCTTATTAGGGGGGGCCGGGACCGGGGAGCTGTTTTTT. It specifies CASSLLGGAGTGELFF.

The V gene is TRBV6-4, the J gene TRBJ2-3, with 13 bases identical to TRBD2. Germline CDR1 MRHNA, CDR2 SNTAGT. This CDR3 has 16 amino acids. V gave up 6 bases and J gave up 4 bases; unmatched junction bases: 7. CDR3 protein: CASSSGTSGEADTQYF. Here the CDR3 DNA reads TGTGCCAGCAGCTCCGGGACTAGCGGGGAAGCAGATACGCAGTATTTT.

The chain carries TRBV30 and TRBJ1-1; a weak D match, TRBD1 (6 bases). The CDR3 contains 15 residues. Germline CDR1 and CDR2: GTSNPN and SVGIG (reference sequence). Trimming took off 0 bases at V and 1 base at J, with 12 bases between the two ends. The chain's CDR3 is CAWSVSGTTNTEAFF. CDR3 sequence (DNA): TGTGCCTGGAGTGTATCCGGGACAACGAACACTGAAGCTTTCTTT.

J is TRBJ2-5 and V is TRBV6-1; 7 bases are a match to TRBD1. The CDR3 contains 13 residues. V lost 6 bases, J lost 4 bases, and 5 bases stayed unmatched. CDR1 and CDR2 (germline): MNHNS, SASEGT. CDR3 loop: CASSDRVGETQYF. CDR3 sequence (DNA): TGTGCCAGCAGCGACAGGGTCGGAGAGACCCAGTACTTC.

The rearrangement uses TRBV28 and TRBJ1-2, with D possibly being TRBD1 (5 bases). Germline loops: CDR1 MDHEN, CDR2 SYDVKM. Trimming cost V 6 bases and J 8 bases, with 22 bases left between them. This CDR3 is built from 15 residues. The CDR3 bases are TGTGCCAGCAGCCTCCACAGGAAGGGGCTCGGGGGCTACACCTTC. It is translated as CASSLHRKGLGGYTF.

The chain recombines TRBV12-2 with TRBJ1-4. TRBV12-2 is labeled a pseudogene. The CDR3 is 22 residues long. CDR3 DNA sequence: TGTGCAAGTCGCTTAGCTCATCGGGCGAACACCGGGGTCAATCGTACTAATGAAAAACTGTTTTTT. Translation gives CASRLAHRANTGVNRTNEKLFF.

The CDR3 DNA follows: TGCGCCAGCAGCTTGGTGGGACTAGCGGGGGGAGGGTTCAATGAGCAGTTCTTC. Amino acid sequence: CASSLVGLAGGGFNEQFF. The chain has TRBV5-1 and TRBJ2-1, with TRBD2 matching over 15 bases. V was clipped by 0 bases and J by 6 bases; unmatched bases: 7. The CDR3 length is 18 residues. CDR1 is SGHRS and CDR2 is YFSETQ in the germline V gene.

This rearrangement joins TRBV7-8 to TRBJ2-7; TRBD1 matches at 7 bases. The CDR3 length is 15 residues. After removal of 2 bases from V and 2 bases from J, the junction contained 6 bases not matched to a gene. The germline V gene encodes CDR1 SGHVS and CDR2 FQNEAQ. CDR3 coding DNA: TGTGCCAGCAGCTTAAACCGACAGGGTCCCTACGAGCAGTACTTC. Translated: CASSLNRQGPYEQYF. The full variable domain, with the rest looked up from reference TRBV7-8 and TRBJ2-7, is GAGVSQSPRYKVAKRGQDVALRCDPISGHVSLFWYQQALGQGPEFLTYFQNEAQLDKSGLPSDRFFAERPEGSVSTLKIQRTQQEDSAVYLCASSLNRQGPYEQYFGPGTRLTVT.

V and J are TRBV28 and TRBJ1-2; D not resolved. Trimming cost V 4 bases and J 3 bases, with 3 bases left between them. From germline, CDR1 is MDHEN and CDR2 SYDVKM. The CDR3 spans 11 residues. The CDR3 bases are TGTGCCAGCAGTTCGTACTATGGCTACACCTTC. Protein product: CASSSYYGYTF.

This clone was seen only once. The CDR3: CASSLEAGAYQETQYF. The CDR3 DNA sequence: TGTGCCAGCAGCTTAGAGGCGGGGGCGTACCAAGAGACCCAGTACTTC. This chain joins TRBV7-2 and TRBJ2-5, with D perhaps matching TRBD2 (7 bases). The V gene's germline CDR1 is SGHTA and CDR2 FQGNSA. The V end was cut by 1 base, the J end by 0 bases, with 12 bases between. The CDR3 consists of 16 residues.

In DNA form, the CDR3 reads TGCAGCGTGGGCGGGGCGGGGGAGACCCAGTACTTC. This encodes CSVGGAGETQYF. The chain links TRBV29-1 to TRBJ2-5, with D possibly being TRBD2 (6 bases). The CDR3 extends over 12 amino acids. V was pared by 6 bases and J by 5 bases, with 13 bases between. Germline V CDR1 and CDR2: SQVTM, ANQGSEA.

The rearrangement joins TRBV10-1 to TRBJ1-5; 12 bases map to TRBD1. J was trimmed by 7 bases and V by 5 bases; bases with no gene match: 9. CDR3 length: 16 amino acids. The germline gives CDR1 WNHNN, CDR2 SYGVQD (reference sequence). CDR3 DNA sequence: TGCGCCAGCAGTTCCCTCCCCGGGACAGGGGGCCAGCCCCAGCATTTT. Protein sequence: CASSSLPGTGGQPQHF.

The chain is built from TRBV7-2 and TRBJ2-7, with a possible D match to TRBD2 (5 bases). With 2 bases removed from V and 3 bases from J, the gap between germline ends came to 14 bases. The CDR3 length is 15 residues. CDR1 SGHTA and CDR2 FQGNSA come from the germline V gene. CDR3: CASSLNSGESYEQYF. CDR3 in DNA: TGTGCCAGCAGCTTAAACTCCGGGGAGAGCTACGAGCAGTACTTC. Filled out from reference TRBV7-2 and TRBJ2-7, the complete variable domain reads GAGVSQSPSNKVTEKGKDVELRCDPISGHTALYWYRQSLGQGLEFLIYFQGNSAPDKSGLPSDRFSAERTGGSVSTLTIQRTQQEDSAVYLCASSLNSGESYEQYFGPGTRLTVT.

CDR3 in DNA: TGTGCCAGTAGCGGGGTAGCCAAAAACATTCAGTACTTC. It codes for CASSGVAKNIQYF. The genes are TRBV19 and TRBJ2-4; maybe TRBD2 (5 bases). Trimming took 6 bases from V and 0 from J, leaving 6 bases between them. CDR1 and CDR2 from the germline V gene are LNHDA and SQIVND (reference sequence). This CDR3 has 13 amino acids.